Given below is one T cell receptor (beta chain) in context. Assay version v3.0 of immunoSEQ was used, and it was run at survey level. Clones were read by immunoSEQ multiplex PCR, and TCRdb kept only the in-frame ones, dropping some. The sample has 25,000 to 30,000 clones; 70% to 90% are singletons. Germline V gene sequence: CDR1 MDHEN, CDR2 SYDVKM. V gave up 2 bases and J gave up 5 bases; unmatched junction bases: 9. The CDR3 has 17 residues. This specimen comes from a study of long-term antiretroviral therapy in people with HIV. The sequenced sample was unsorted PBMCs, obtained roughly 2.6 years after starting antiretroviral therapy. The sequence came from a man aged 40-49 years with HIV. V and J are TRBV28 and TRBJ2-5; 12 nucleotides match TRBD2. CDR3 sequence (DNA): TGTGCCAGCAGTTTACCGCCTAGCGGGGGGGCGGGGGAGACCCAGTACTTC. Translating gives CASSLPPSGGAGETQYF.